This TCR beta chain was recovered during a study of graft-versus-host responses after intestinal transplantation listed by TCRdb under 2021. Turning to the overall study: The transplants that recipients received were multivisceral, liver-intestinal, or isolated intestinal. Every recipient was given anti-thymocyte globulin induction, then maintenance tacrolimus and steroids for about three years. Bulk TCR-beta CDR3 sequencing was used to track graft-versus-host and host-versus-graft alloreactive T cell clones in the graft, circulation and bone marrow after intestinal transplantation. Alloreactive clones were identified by sequencing pre-transplant mixed lymphocyte reaction products and comparing these products with unstimulated pre-transplant donor and recipient T cells. The cohort enrolled about two dozen intestinal transplant recipients including one retransplant, and a few patients lacking pretransplant specimens were excluded. A peak of at least 4% donor T cells among recipient peripheral blood mononuclear cells was the definition used for donor T cell macrochimerism. Rather than being sequenced by the commercial service, samples from a few later patients were sequenced in-house on an Illumina MiSeq and processed with MiXCR. The paper as a whole reports these results and caveats: GvH clones were detected in recipient bone marrow, and some of these GvH clones were observed earlier in ileal mucosa or blood, consistent with an intestinal mucosal origin. Patients with donor T cell macrochimerism had high GvH to HvG T cell clonal ratios in their allografts. Peak levels of circulating GvH clones were associated with declines in HvG clones early after transplant. The conclusions were limited by the relatively low number and heterogeneity of the intestinal transplant patients.

This clone has a single count. This receptor's antigen is unknown. The record has no base qualities; no much larger clone is one base away. Library creation used the immunoSEQ multiplex PCR assay. For most patients, high-throughput TCR-beta CDR3 sequencing of genomic DNA was performed by Adaptive Biotechnologies. Per the source publication's procedure: Adaptive's ImmunoSEQ software supplied the TCR sequencing data for around 17 patients, while MiXCR and VDJtools were used to process a few other patients. CDR3 nucleotide sequences shared between donor and recipient were removed because the origin of such sequences could not be assigned. At least 2-fold expansion over unstimulated cells and a minimum CFSE-low frequency of 0.002% (template counts) or 0.001% (read counts) were required for clones to be classified as alloreactive. Clones detected in sequenced pre-transplant spleen, lymph node, or MLR CFSE-low populations of the donor or recipient were defined as mappable. Cumulative frequency of alloreactive clones was calculated as a percentage of all sequences weighted by copy number. TCRdb carries this immuneACCESS record with in-frame sequences only. Its versions omit some clonotypes, under half of them owing to an unresolved V gene in the studies checked, with the rest unexplained. That table gives V, J and clone size, and the DNA gave D and trimming. This sample lists 90,000 to 100,000 clones; roughly 82% were detected once. Over 1.3% of the sample is taken by the ten largest.

Blood samples were collected up to 4 times in the first month after transplant and then at least monthly when available. Between the V and J ends, shortened by 4 bases and 2 bases respectively, the junction contains 12 bases. Including cysteine and phenylalanine, the CDR3 has 14 amino acids. Only the CDR3 region is kept as DNA, spanning 42 bases read in frame from base 1. Specimen: PBMCs, collected 255 days after intestinal transplant. This TCR was recovered from a human patient who received an intestinal transplant, so some T cells may come from the graft donor. The chain links TRBV23-1 with TRBJ2-7, with the D gene too uncertain to name. TRBV23-1 is noted as an ORF with a role that remains uncertain. The bases read TGCGCCAGCAGTCCATCACACCTAACCTACGAGCAGTACTTC. This codes for CASSPSHLTYEQYF.